This TCR beta chain was retrieved from a study of shared clonotypes between healthy human individuals. Study-wide results and caveats: Non-shared clonotypes were found to have lower generation probabilities than the clonotypes that were shared by all four of the sorted-subset donors. Only blood samples were collected, and tissue repertoires likely differ.

Original data processing: Filtering of immunoSEQ junctional sequences could not match full-length read filtering. Sequencing was performed with immunoSEQ multiplex PCR; in TCRdb, only in-frame clones are kept and a portion is missing. The D gene and trimming were derived from the DNA, and the V and J assignments and clone size from that table. The data hold hundreds of thousands of clones, with 90% to 95% observed a single time. The naive CD8 subset, CD45RO-negative cells positively selected for CCR7, excluded terminally differentiated effector memory CD45RA+ cells. Nashville, Tennessee was home to all donors, who were Caucasian adults. The germline gives CDR1 GTSNPN, CDR2 SVGIG (reference sequence). The CDR3 has 17 amino acids. The V and J ends lost 2 bases and 3 bases, in that order; junction bases with no gene match: 11. Regarding this clone: Its antigen is undetermined.

The gene calls are TRBV30 and TRBJ2-7; 12 positions match TRBD2. The specimen sequenced was naive CD8+ T cells sorted from blood. The TCR originated in a woman in her thirties in good health. The CDR3 loop is CAWSPSRTSGRNYEQYF. Here the CDR3 DNA reads TGTGCCTGGAGTCCATCCCGAACTAGCGGGAGGAACTACGAGCAGTACTTC.